This entry lists 9 T cell receptor beta chains sequenced from one sample in a study of T cells after yellow fever vaccination. TCRdb fed the 5' RACE reads into MiXCR, producing one record per CDR3 protein. The sample yields more than 450,000 distinct CDR3 sequences, just over 20% seen once. The sample in question was PBMCs, obtained roughly 20 days after the first yellow fever vaccination. These TCRs come from a man aged 18 to 30 who received the YFV17D yellow fever vaccine.

The genes are TRBV6-1 and TRBJ2-4, with 13 nucleotides matching TRBD2. The CDR3 totals 16 residues. The germline V gene encodes CDR1 MNHNS and CDR2 SASEGT. V trimming: 5 bases; J trimming: 3 bases; junction bases outside the gene matches: 4. The CDR3 region is CASSRTSGGYKNIQYF. The CDR3 coding sequence is TGTGCCAGCAGTCGGACTAGCGGGGGCTACAAAAACATTCAGTACTTC.

The rearrangement uses TRBV11-2 and TRBJ2-5; D is possibly TRBD1 or TRBD2 (6 bases each). Trimming stripped 6 bases from V and 1 base from J, with 21 bases between. Germline CDR1 reads SGHAT; CDR2 reads FQNNGV. The CDR3 has 17 amino acids. In nucleotides, the CDR3 is TGTGCCAGCAGACCTCGGGGGCGAGTATTAGGCCAAGAGACCCAGTACTTC. It translates to CASRPRGRVLGQETQYF.

As DNA, the CDR3 is TGTGCCAGCAGCTTAGGGCTGGGATGGAACACCTTC. Translation gives CASSLGLGWNTF. The genes are TRBV7-9 and TRBJ1-2; D call uncertain. The CDR3 is 12 amino acids. Between the trimmed V and J ends, which lost 1 base and 12 bases, there was a span of 12 bases. Germline CDR1 is SEHNR and CDR2 is FQNEAQ (reference sequence).

The chain recombines TRBV12-3 or TRBV12-4 with TRBJ2-5; 9 bases are shared with TRBD2. The CDR3 covers 15 residues. V was pared by 3 bases and J by 2 bases, with 4 bases of the junction left unmatched. The CDR3, as DNA: TGTGCCAGCAGTTTTGCGGGGGGGCGGCAAGAGACCCAGTACTTC. It yields the protein CASSFAGGRQETQYF.

This clonotype was counted between two and nine times. The rearrangement uses TRBV5-8 and TRBJ2-7; possible D gene TRBD1, 6 bases. With 4 bases removed from V and 5 bases from J, the gap between germline ends came to 16 bases. The V gene's germline CDR1 is SGHTS and CDR2 YDEGEE. This CDR3 is built from 14 residues. The CDR3 bases are TGTGCCAGCAGCCAGATGACAGGAATCGACGAGCAGTACGTC. Translation gives CASSQMTGIDEQYV.

This clonotype was seen more than once but under ten times. This chain joins TRBV12-3 or TRBV12-4 and TRBJ2-3; 12 bases agree with TRBD1. The CDR3 spans 15 residues. V was pared by 4 bases and J by 4 bases, with 3 bases of the junction left unmatched. The CDR3 is CASSWDRGLADTQYF. DNA for the CDR3: TGTGCCAGCAGTTGGGACAGGGGGCTTGCAGATACGCAGTATTTT.

The V gene is TRBV5-1, the J gene TRBJ2-1, with TRBD2 as a possible D gene (5 bases). V lost 0 bases and J lost 6, with 7 bases in between. Per germline, CDR1 SGHRS and CDR2 YFSETQ. This CDR3 spans 13 amino acids. The CDR3 spells CASSLVGVNEQFF. CDR3 bases: TGCGCCAGCAGCTTGGTCGGGGTCAATGAGCAGTTCTTC. The full variable domain, with the rest looked up from reference TRBV5-1 and TRBJ2-1, is KAGVTQTPRYLIKTRGQQVTLSCSPISGHRSVSWYQQTPGQGLQFLFEYFSETQRNKGNFPGRFSGRQFSNSRSEMNVSTLELGDSALYLCASSLVGVNEQFFGPGTRLTVL.

V is TRBV5-1 and J is TRBJ2-7; TRBD1 or TRBD2 may be the D gene (6 bases each). The germline V gene has CDR1 SGHRS and CDR2 YFSETQ. The length of the CDR3 is 15 residues. Trimming took 0 bases from V and 3 from J, leaving 13 bases between them. The CDR3 protein is CASSLVPGAGYEQYF. The DNA for the CDR3 is TGCGCCAGCAGCTTGGTACCGGGGGCCGGCTACGAGCAGTACTTC.

This clonotype has only a few counts. V gene TRBV15 combines with J gene TRBJ2-1; 11 nucleotides align to TRBD2. Germline V lookup: CDR1 LNHNV, CDR2 YYDKDF (reference sequence). CDR3 size: 16 residues. With V trimmed by 3 bases and J by 4 bases, 5 bases remained unmatched. The CDR3 nucleotides read TGTGCCACCAGCAGTTATACTAGCGGGGGTTACAATGAGCAGTTCTTC. This gives the protein CATSSYTSGGYNEQFF.